The rows below give T cell receptor beta chains drawn from one sample of a study of blood T cells in healthy people across ages. In TCRdb, the 5' RACE reads were re-called with MiXCR into one record per CDR3 protein. Here the sample spans under 850,000 distinct CDR3 sequences, roughly 35% being singletons. Input material: blood. The receptors come from a man aged 18 to 29 in good health. Both conserved end residues are part of each CDR3. D genes are given only for firm matches. Size is stated for part of the rows, as once, few or many counts, or as a class when the clone is expanded.

abundance: few; j_gene: TRBJ2-1; v_gene: TRBV12-3/TRBV12-4; d_gene: -; CDR3aa: CASSLGPESYEQFF; CDR3nt: TGTGCCAGCAGTTTAGGGCCCGAGAGCTATGAGCAGTTCTTC
abundance: few; j_gene: TRBJ1-1; v_gene: TRBV29-1; d_gene: -; CDR3aa: CSPKGGLNTEAFF; CDR3nt: TGCAGCCCCAAGGGGGGATTGAACACTGAAGCTTTCTTT
abundance: few; j_gene: TRBJ1-2; v_gene: TRBV9; d_gene: TRBD1; CDR3aa: CASSTTGGCGYTF; CDR3nt: TGTGCCAGCAGCACGACAGGGGGCTGTGGCTACACCTTC
abundance: few; j_gene: TRBJ2-7; v_gene: TRBV5-5; d_gene: TRBD2; CDR3aa: CASSTGGGPYNEQYF; CDR3nt: TGTGCCAGCAGCACCGGGGGGGGACCCTACAATGAGCAGTACTTC
abundance: few; j_gene: TRBJ2-1; v_gene: TRBV9; d_gene: -; CDR3aa: CASSTRGLSYNEQFF; CDR3nt: TGTGCCAGCAGCACTCGCGGGTTATCCTACAATGAGCAGTTCTTC
abundance: once; j_gene: TRBJ2-5; v_gene: TRBV7-2; d_gene: -; CDR3aa: CASSLVPLGETQYF; CDR3nt: TGTGCCAGCAGCTTAGTCCCCTTAGGGGAGACCCAGTACTTC
abundance: many; j_gene: TRBJ2-5; v_gene: TRBV7-2; d_gene: -; CDR3aa: CASSSSGTQYF; CDR3nt: TGTGCCAGCAGTTCCTCGGGGACCCAGTACTTC
abundance: once; j_gene: TRBJ2-1; v_gene: TRBV29-1; d_gene: -; CDR3aa: CSVVPRRNEQFF; CDR3nt: TGCAGCGTTGTCCCTAGGCGCAATGAGCAGTTCTTC
abundance: -; j_gene: TRBJ1-6; v_gene: TRBV18; d_gene: -; CDR3aa: CASSRNGSANSPLHF; CDR3nt: TGTGCCAGCTCACGTAACGGCAGCGCGAATTCACCCCTCCACTTT
abundance: few; j_gene: TRBJ2-5; v_gene: TRBV6-4; d_gene: -; CDR3aa: CASSINPGEETQYF; CDR3nt: TGTGCCAGCAGTATTAACCCAGGGGAAGAGACCCAGTACTTC
abundance: many; j_gene: TRBJ2-5; v_gene: TRBV20-1; d_gene: -; CDR3aa: CSARGYRETQYF; CDR3nt: TGCAGTGCGAGGGGCTACAGAGAGACCCAGTACTTC
abundance: -; j_gene: TRBJ1-1; v_gene: TRBV4-3; d_gene: -; CDR3aa: CASSQGGRGATEAFF; CDR3nt: TGCGCCAGCAGCCAAGGGGGCAGGGGAGCTACTGAAGCTTTCTTT